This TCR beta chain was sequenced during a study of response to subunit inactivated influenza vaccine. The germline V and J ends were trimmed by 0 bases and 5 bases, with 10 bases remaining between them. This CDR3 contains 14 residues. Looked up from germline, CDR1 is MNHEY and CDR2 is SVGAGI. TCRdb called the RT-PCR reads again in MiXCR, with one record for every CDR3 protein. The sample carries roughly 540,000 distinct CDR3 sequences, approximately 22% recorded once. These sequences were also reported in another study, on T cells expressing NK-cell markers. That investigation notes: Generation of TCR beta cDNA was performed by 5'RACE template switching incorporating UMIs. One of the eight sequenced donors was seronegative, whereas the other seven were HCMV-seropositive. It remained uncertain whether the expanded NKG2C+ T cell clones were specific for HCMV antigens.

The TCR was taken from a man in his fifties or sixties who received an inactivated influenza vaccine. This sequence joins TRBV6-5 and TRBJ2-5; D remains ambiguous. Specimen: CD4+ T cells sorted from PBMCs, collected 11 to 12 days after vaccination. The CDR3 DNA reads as TGTGCCAGCAGTTACTCGACGTGGGTGGAGACCCAGTACTTC. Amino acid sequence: CASSYSTWVETQYF.